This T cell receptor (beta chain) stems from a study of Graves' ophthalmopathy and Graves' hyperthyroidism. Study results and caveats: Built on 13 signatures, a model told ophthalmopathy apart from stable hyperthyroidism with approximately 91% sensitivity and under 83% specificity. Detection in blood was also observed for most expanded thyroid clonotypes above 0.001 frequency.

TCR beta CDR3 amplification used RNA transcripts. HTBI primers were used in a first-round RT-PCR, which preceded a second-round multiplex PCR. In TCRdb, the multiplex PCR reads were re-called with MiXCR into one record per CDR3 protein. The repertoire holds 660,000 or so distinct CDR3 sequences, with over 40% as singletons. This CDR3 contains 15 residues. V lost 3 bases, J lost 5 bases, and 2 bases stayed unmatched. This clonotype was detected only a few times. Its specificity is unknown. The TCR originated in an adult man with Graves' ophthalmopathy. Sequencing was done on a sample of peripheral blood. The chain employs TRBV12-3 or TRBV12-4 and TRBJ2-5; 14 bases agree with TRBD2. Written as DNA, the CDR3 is TGTGCCAGCAGTTTGGGGACTAGCGGGAGTGAGACCCAGTACTTC. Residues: CASSLGTSGSETQYF.